The T cell receptor beta chain described here comes from a study of regulatory T cells in long-lasting Graves disease. Building of the TCR beta libraries involved iRepertoire HTBI primers and Arm-PCR of CDR3 regions. TCRdb processed the multiplex PCR reads anew with MiXCR; each CDR3 protein has one entry. This repertoire shows under 400,000 distinct CDR3 sequences, over 15% found once; its top ten account for around 27%. Noted time point: newly diagnosed GD, antithyroid drugs for less than 3 months. Scientists built the TCR library using RNA that was extracted from PBMCs. In this cohort, patients came from an endocrinology department located in Xi'an, China. As for this clonotype: Its specificity is not known.

Study results and limitations: Patients with persistent disease shared fewer than 3,500 public clonotypes, outpacing the roughly 870 shared by new patients.

The data were also submitted as part of a second study, on T cells in Graves' hyperthyroidism and ophthalmopathy. That paper notes: HTBI primers were used for first-round RT-PCR of the TCR CDR3.

Source: peripheral blood mononuclear cells (PBMCs), taken at new diagnosis, from a patient treated with antithyroid drugs. The clonotype comes from a middle-aged man with Graves disease.

DNA of the CDR3: TGTGCCAGCAGTTTAAGTTCTGGGGGTCCAGGTTCACCCCTCCACTTT. Translation gives CASSLSSGGPGSPLHF. This chain connects TRBV12-3 or TRBV12-4 to TRBJ1-6; perhaps TRBD1 as D (5 bases). V shed 2 bases and J shed 9 bases, with 17 bases lying between them. There are 16 residues in the CDR3.